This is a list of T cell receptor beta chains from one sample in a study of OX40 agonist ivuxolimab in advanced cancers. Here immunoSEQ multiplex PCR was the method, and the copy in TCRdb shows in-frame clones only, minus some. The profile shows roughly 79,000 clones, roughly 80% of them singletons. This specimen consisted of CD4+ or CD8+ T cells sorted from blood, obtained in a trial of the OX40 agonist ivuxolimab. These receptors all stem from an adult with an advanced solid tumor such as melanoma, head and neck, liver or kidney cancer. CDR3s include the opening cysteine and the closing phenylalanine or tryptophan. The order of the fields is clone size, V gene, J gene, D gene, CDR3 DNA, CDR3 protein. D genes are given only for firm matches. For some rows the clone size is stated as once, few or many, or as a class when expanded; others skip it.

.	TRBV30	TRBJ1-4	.	TGTGCCTGGAGTCATCCTCGGGGGGCAACTAATGAAAAACTGTTTTTT	CAWSHPRGATNEKLFF
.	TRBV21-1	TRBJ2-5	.	TGTGCCAGCAGCAAAGGTCGGACTAGCGGGGGGCAAGAGACCCAGTACTTC	CASSKGRTSGGQETQYF
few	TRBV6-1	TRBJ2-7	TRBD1	TGTGCCAGCAGTGAAGCGTGGACAGGGGTGTTCGAGCAGTACTTC	CASSEAWTGVFEQYF
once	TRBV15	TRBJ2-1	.	TGTGCCACCAGCAAGGAGGCCTCTAGGGAAAACAATGAGCAGTTCTTC	CATSKEASRENNEQFF
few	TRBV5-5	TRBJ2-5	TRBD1	TGTGCCAGCAGGGGACAGGTCGCACAAGAGACCCAGTACTTC	CASRGQVAQETQYF
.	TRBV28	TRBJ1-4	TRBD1	TGTGCCAGCACATCACAGGGGTTACATGAAAAACTGTTTTTT	CASTSQGLHEKLFF
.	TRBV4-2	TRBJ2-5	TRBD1	TGTGCCAGCAGCCAAGGGGACAGGGCCTTCCAAGAGACCCAGTACTTC	CASSQGDRAFQETQYF
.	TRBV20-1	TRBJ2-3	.	TGCAGTGCTAGAGACGCGGGAACAGGGTATTTT	CSARDAGTGYF
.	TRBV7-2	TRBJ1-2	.	TGTGCCAGCAGCCCCCAGTCAGGGGTGTCGTTGAACTATGGCTACACCTTC	CASSPQSGVSLNYGYTF
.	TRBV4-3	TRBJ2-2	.	TGCGCCAGCAGCGCGAACAGAGGCTCCGGGGAGCTGTTTTTT	CASSANRGSGELFF